This T cell receptor (beta chain) was captured in a study of blood T cell repertoires in COVID-19. Study-level background: Samples representing acute and convalescent COVID-19 were sourced from the United States, Italy and Spain.

The data were produced by immunoSEQ multiplex PCR, yet TCRdb's version contains in-frame clones alone and is incomplete. The sample carries around 130,000 clones, roughly 86% recorded once. The V end was cut by 0 bases, the J end by 7 bases, with 4 bases between. The CDR3 is made up of 12 amino acids. Germline CDR1 and CDR2: MNHNY and SVGAGI (reference sequence). The V and J genes are TRBV6-6 and TRBJ2-1; D ambiguous. The clonotype comes from a woman in her forties or fifties who had recovered from COVID-19. The sequencing sample was made of peripheral blood. CDR3 DNA: TGTGCCAGCAGTTACTCGAGGAATGAGCAGTTCTTC. Translation: CASSYSRNEQFF.